One T cell receptor beta chain is described in this entry. Its antigen is still unknown. This entry is derived from a study of Ad26.COV2.S vaccination and SARS-CoV-2 variants. As for the study in general: Intramuscular Ad26.COV2.S at 5x10^10 or 1x10^11 viral particles. The study's findings and limits: Breadth, reportedly substantial, characterized the spike-specific CD8+ and CD4+ T cell responses after vaccination.

Regarding treatment: roughly 18 received Ad26.COV2.S at low or high dose, single or two shots; about 5 received placebo; per-sample allocation not given. Repertoires come from day 63 after the first vaccine or placebo injection. Assay: immunoSEQ multiplex PCR; the TCRdb copy retains only in-frame clones and omits some. The repertoire has approximately 400,000 clones, about 83% of them found once; the top ten carry 7.4%. Material: peripheral blood, obtained in a trial of Ad26.COV2.S vaccine versus placebo. The receptor's source is a person between 18 and 59 years old who received the Ad26.COV2.S COVID-19 vaccine or a placebo.

The CDR3 is CASSRTSVYEQYF. The DNA of the CDR3 is TGTGCCAGCAGCCGGACTAGCGTTTACGAGCAGTACTTC. The chain employs TRBV12-3 or TRBV12-4 and TRBJ2-7, with 9 positions matching TRBD2. J lost 4 bases, V lost 6 bases, and 4 bases had no gene match. The CDR3 totals 13 residues.